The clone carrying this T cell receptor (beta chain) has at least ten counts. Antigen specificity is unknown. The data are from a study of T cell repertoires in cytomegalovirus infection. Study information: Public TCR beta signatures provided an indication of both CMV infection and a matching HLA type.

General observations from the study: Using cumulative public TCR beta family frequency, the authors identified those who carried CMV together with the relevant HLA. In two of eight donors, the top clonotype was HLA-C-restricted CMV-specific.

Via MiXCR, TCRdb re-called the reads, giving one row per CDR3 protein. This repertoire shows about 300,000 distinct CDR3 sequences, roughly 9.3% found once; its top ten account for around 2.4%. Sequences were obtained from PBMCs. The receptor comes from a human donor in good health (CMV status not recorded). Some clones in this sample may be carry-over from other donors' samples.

CDR3 protein: CSARAVSGGAVDTQYF. The CDR3 DNA sequence: TGCAGTGCTAGAGCCGTTAGCGGGGGGGCAGTAGATACGCAGTATTTT. The chain employs TRBV20-1 and TRBJ2-3; the match to TRBD2 covers 11 bases. Looked up from germline, CDR1 is DFQATT and CDR2 is SNEGSKA (reference sequence). The CDR3 sequence is 16 residues long. J lost 5 bases, V lost 1 base, and 8 bases had no gene match.